The source of this T cell receptor beta chain is a study of CD8+ T cells in alopecia areata. CDR1 LNHDA and CDR2 SQIVND come from the germline V gene (reference sequence). V dropped 5 bases and J dropped 3 bases, with 4 bases sitting between them. CDR3 length equals 12 residues. cDNA prepared by RNA extraction and subsequent reverse transcription served as the template for sequencing. Assay: immunoSEQ multiplex PCR; the TCRdb copy retains only in-frame clones and omits some. The data hold roughly 140,000 clones, with around half observed a single time. The TCR originated in a human donor with alopecia areata. This chain connects TRBV19 to TRBJ2-2; D is unclear. The source was CD8+ T cells sorted from blood, collected at week 0. The CDR3: CASSGDTGELFF. The CDR3 nucleotides are TGTGCCAGTAGTGGGGACACCGGGGAGCTGTTTTTT.